These 20 T cell receptor beta chains originate from one sample sequenced in a study of blood T cell repertoires in COVID-19. Assay used: immunoSEQ multiplex PCR; TCRdb lists only in-frame clones, some missing. The data hold about 83,000 clones, with about 86% observed a single time. The sequenced sample was peripheral blood. The receptors come from an elderly woman in a cohort sampled during active or convalescent COVID-19.

The chain employs TRBV3-1 (or the pseudogene TRBV3-2) and TRBJ1-2; weak D call: TRBD1 (6 bases). This CDR3 is 16 amino acids long. Germline-derived CDR1 and CDR2 are LGHDT and YNNKEL (reference sequence). Between the trimmed V and J ends, which lost 7 bases and 7 bases, there was a span of 25 bases. The CDR3 DNA sequence: TGTGCCAGCAACCCCTTTAAGCATCAGGGGTGGGGTGGCTACACCTTC. It codes for CASNPFKHQGWGGYTF.

In this sample, this clone turned up a few times. The chain links TRBV10-3 to TRBJ1-4, with 11 nucleotides matching TRBD1. The CDR3 sequence is 16 residues long. The germline CDR1 and CDR2 sequences are ENHRY and SYGVKD. With 0 bases clipped from V and 6 bases from J, the junction kept 3 bases outside the gene matches. CDR3 in DNA: TGTGCCATCAGTGAGTCGAAGGGACAGGGGGATGAAAAACTGTTTTTT. Its protein product is CAISESKGQGDEKLFF.

CDR3 DNA sequence: TGTGCCAGCAGCCGCTACAGGGTAGAGCAGTACTTC. Translated: CASSRYRVEQYF. The chain uses TRBV28 and TRBJ2-7, with D perhaps matching TRBD1 (6 bases). This CDR3 spans 12 amino acids. Trimming took 6 bases from V and 7 from J, leaving 13 bases between them. From germline, CDR1 is MDHEN and CDR2 SYDVKM.

This rearrangement joins TRBV28 to TRBJ2-2; TRBD1 agrees at 12 bases. Germline assignment: CDR1 MDHEN and CDR2 SYDVKM. The CDR3 is made up of 19 amino acids. V lost 3 bases to trimming and J lost 5 bases; unmatched junction nucleotides: 13. The CDR3 is CASSLFTGTGGVRTGELFF. The DNA of the CDR3 is TGTGCCAGCAGTTTGTTTACCGGGACAGGGGGCGTTAGAACCGGGGAGCTGTTTTTT.

V gene TRBV5-4 combines with J gene TRBJ1-1; D not certain. CDR3 length: 14 amino acids. The germline V gene encodes CDR1 SGHNT and CDR2 YYREEE (reference sequence). V lost 4 bases and J 1 base, leaving 11 bases between the germline ends. The chain's CDR3 is CASSPVGRNTEAFF. The CDR3 nucleotides are TGTGCCAGCAGCCCCGTCGGGAGGAACACTGAAGCTTTCTTT. Supplemented by reference TRBV5-4 and TRBJ1-1, the full variable domain reads ETGVTQSPTHLIKTRGQQVTLRCSSQSGHNTVSWYQQALGQGPQFIFQYYREEENGRGNFPPRFSGLQFPNYSSELNVNALELDDSALYLCASSPVGRNTEAFFGQGTRLTVV.

The chain couples TRBV7-9 to TRBJ1-2, with 12 bases fitting TRBD1. The length of the CDR3 is 20 residues. In germline, CDR1 is SEHNR, CDR2 FQNEAQ (reference sequence). V lost 7 bases, J lost 4 bases, and 22 bases stayed unmatched. CDR3 DNA sequence: TGTGCCAGCACCGCCCTTGACATGGGGACAGGGGGCGCATTTGGCTATGGCTACACCTTC. It is translated as CASTALDMGTGGAFGYGYTF.

This chain connects TRBV4-2 to TRBJ1-6; 9 positions match TRBD1. From germline, CDR1 is LGHNA and CDR2 YNFKEQ. This CDR3 spans 12 amino acids. V lost 3 bases and J lost 14; bases outside the gene matches: 2. CDR3 loop: CASSQTGGSLHF. CDR3 nucleotide sequence: TGTGCCAGCAGCCAGACAGGGGGGTCCCTCCACTTT.

The CDR3 spells CASSEQLAGTTDTQYF. CDR3 in DNA: TGTGCCAGCAGTGAACAGCTAGCGGGGACCACAGATACGCAGTATTTT. The chain joins TRBV6-1 to TRBJ2-3; 9 bases fit TRBD2. J gave up 2 bases and V 2 bases, and 5 bases lay outside the gene matches. CDR1 is MNHNS, CDR2 SASEGT, per germline. This CDR3 spans 16 amino acids.

The chain carries TRBV7-3 and TRBJ2-2; 11 bases fit TRBD1. Germline CDR1 SGHTA, CDR2 FQGTGA. V was clipped by 1 base and J by 10 bases; unmatched bases: 8. The CDR3 contains 16 residues. The CDR3 spells CASSLRGTGGFKELFF. CDR3 sequence (DNA): TGTGCCAGCAGCTTAAGAGGGACAGGGGGATTCAAGGAGCTGTTTTTT.

V and J are TRBV19 and TRBJ1-3; D is uncertain. Trimming removed 3 bases at V and 0 bases at J, with 15 bases between. The germline V gene encodes CDR1 LNHDA and CDR2 SQIVND (reference sequence). This CDR3 is built from 17 residues. The CDR3 DNA reads as TGTGCCAGTAGTATTCTTTTGAGTTATAACTCTGGAAACACCATATATTTT. This codes for CASSILLSYNSGNTIYF.

The chain recombines TRBV30 with TRBJ2-5; D remains unclear. Trimming took off 0 bases at V and 1 base at J, with 6 bases between the two ends. Germline V gene lookup returns CDR1 GTSNPN and CDR2 SVGIG (reference sequence). The length of the CDR3 is 13 residues. CDR3 sequence reads: CAWSVNSQETQYF. The CDR3 nucleotides read TGTGCCTGGAGTGTTAACAGCCAAGAGACCCAGTACTTC.

The chain is built from TRBV5-1 and TRBJ2-1, with 8 bases aligning to TRBD2. The ends lost 6 bases at V and 7 bases at J; junction bases unmatched: 9. This CDR3 is built from 14 residues. Germline-derived CDR1 and CDR2 are SGHRS and YFSETQ. The CDR3 sequence: CASTGGLGRNEQFF. The CDR3 bases are TGCGCCAGCACCGGGGGACTAGGACGGAATGAGCAGTTCTTC.

The V gene is TRBV10-1, the J gene TRBJ1-1; no firm D call. This CDR3 is 14 amino acids long. The germline V gene has CDR1 WNHNN and CDR2 SYGVQD (reference sequence). The V end was cut by 3 bases, the J end by 5 bases, with 13 bases between. CDR3 protein: CASSDETGLTEAFF. As DNA, the CDR3 is TGCGCCAGCAGTGATGAAACGGGGTTGACTGAAGCTTTCTTT.

The table lists this clone with a few counts. The chain joins TRBV28 to TRBJ1-3; D is unclear. Germline V CDR1 and CDR2: MDHEN, SYDVKM. V was shortened by 3 bases and J by 4 bases, with 7 bases between the two germline ends. The CDR3 spans 13 residues. The CDR3 DNA follows: TGTGCCAGCAGTTTTTCCAGAGGAAACACCATATATTTT. Its translation is CASSFSRGNTIYF.

The chain has TRBV30 and TRBJ2-1, with a tentative D call TRBD1 (5 bases). Trimming took off 4 bases at V and 4 bases at J, with 11 bases between the two ends. This CDR3 is 13 amino acids long. The V gene's germline CDR1 is GTSNPN and CDR2 SVGIG (reference sequence). For the CDR3, the DNA is TGTGCCTGGAATCACAGGCGGTACAATGAGCAGTTCTTC. This codes for CAWNHRRYNEQFF.

This sequence joins TRBV10-1 and TRBJ1-1; no clear D gene. This CDR3 has 14 amino acids. V was clipped by 0 bases and J by 3 bases, with 8 bases between them. In germline, CDR1 is WNHNN, CDR2 SYGVQD (reference sequence). Written as DNA, the CDR3 is TGCGCCAGCAGTGAGTCGGCACCACACACTGAAGCTTTCTTT. It yields the protein CASSESAPHTEAFF.

This chain joins TRBV29-1 and TRBJ1-2, with 9 bases matching TRBD1. The J segment lost 8 bases and the V segment lost 6 bases, leaving 7 bases of the junction unmatched. This CDR3 has 12 residues. The germline V gene has CDR1 SQVTM and CDR2 ANQGSEA. For the CDR3, the DNA is TGCAGCGTATTCACAGGGGGCCAAGGCTACACCTTC. This translates into CSVFTGGQGYTF.

The chain employs TRBV3-1 (or the pseudogene TRBV3-2) and TRBJ2-1, with TRBD2 matching 13 bases. The CDR3 sequence is 15 residues long. The J segment lost 8 bases and the V segment lost 7 bases, leaving 8 bases of the junction unmatched. Germline V CDR1 and CDR2: LGHDT, YNNKEL (reference sequence). Here the CDR3 DNA reads TGTGCCAGCATCCCCGGGACTAGCGGGACTGATGAGCAGTTCTTC. Its translation: CASIPGTSGTDEQFF.

J is TRBJ1-3 and V is TRBV11-2; the D is unclear. In germline, CDR1 is SGHAT, CDR2 FQNNGV. The germline V and J ends were trimmed by 5 bases and 0 bases, with 11 bases remaining between them. The CDR3 totals 15 residues. The CDR3 region has the DNA TGTGCCAGCAGCCTCGATTCGAGCTCTGGAAACACCATATATTTT. It encodes CASSLDSSSGNTIYF.

The V gene is TRBV5-1, the J gene TRBJ2-1; 13 bases align to TRBD2. Germline CDR1 and CDR2: SGHRS and YFSETQ. The ends lost 1 base at V and 7 bases at J; junction bases unmatched: 5. This CDR3 has 16 amino acids. The CDR3 sequence: CASSLTSGRAENEQFF. The CDR3 DNA is TGCGCCAGCAGCTTGACTAGCGGGAGGGCCGAGAATGAGCAGTTCTTC.